This is a list of T cell receptor beta chains from one sample in a study of shared clonotypes between healthy human individuals. The repertoire was sequenced with immunoSEQ multiplex PCR; TCRdb's copy has only in-frame clones and lacks some. The data show roughly 1,000,000 clones, with about 84% seen just once and 0.52% held by the top ten. Input material: memory CD4+ T cells from PBMCs. The source of these receptors is a man aged 18 to 30 in good health. Some clones in this sample may be carry-over from other donors' samples. CDR3s include the opening cysteine and the closing phenylalanine or tryptophan.

CDR3aa: CSVEEQGANYEQYF
j_gene: TRBJ2-7
v_gene: TRBV29-1

CDR3aa: CARGTWASDHQETQYF
j_gene: TRBJ2-5
v_gene: TRBV7-3

CDR3aa: CASSPRGEQFF
j_gene: TRBJ2-1
v_gene: TRBV2

CDR3aa: CASSRGNYGYTF
j_gene: TRBJ1-2
v_gene: TRBV27

CDR3aa: CSVGMWGETQYF
j_gene: TRBJ2-5
v_gene: TRBV29-1

CDR3aa: CASSQDSDTDTQYF
j_gene: TRBJ2-3
v_gene: TRBV4-3

CDR3aa: CASSLDSSGKGADTQYF
j_gene: TRBJ2-3
v_gene: TRBV7-9

CDR3aa: CAKPVGTSGRDLQETQYF
j_gene: TRBJ2-5
v_gene: TRBV5-6

CDR3aa: CASRQGRVYGYTF
j_gene: TRBJ1-2
v_gene: TRBV2

CDR3aa: CAWSPQGAHGYTF
j_gene: TRBJ1-2
v_gene: TRBV30

CDR3aa: CASSQLSAIYGYTF
j_gene: TRBJ1-2
v_gene: TRBV16

CDR3aa: CASSVEGHSYEQYF
j_gene: TRBJ2-7
v_gene: TRBV9

CDR3aa: CASSQLETNEKLFF
j_gene: TRBJ1-4
v_gene: TRBV14

CDR3aa: CASSLEASGRAVETQYF
j_gene: TRBJ2-5
v_gene: TRBV5-1

CDR3aa: CASSTGRYYEQYF
j_gene: TRBJ2-7
v_gene: TRBV19

CDR3aa: CSVNGGNPYNEQFF
j_gene: TRBJ2-1
v_gene: TRBV29-1

CDR3aa: CASSTSGNSYNEQFF
j_gene: TRBJ2-1
v_gene: TRBV5-1

CDR3aa: CASSGGPYNEQFF
j_gene: TRBJ2-1
v_gene: TRBV2

CDR3aa: CASTQVVDKNIQYF
j_gene: TRBJ2-4
v_gene: TRBV6-6

CDR3aa: CASTTDRPGPGELFF
j_gene: TRBJ2-2
v_gene: TRBV19

CDR3aa: CASSGGSYNEQFF
j_gene: TRBJ2-1
v_gene: TRBV7-6

CDR3aa: CASSEAGLTYNEQFF
j_gene: TRBJ2-1
v_gene: TRBV6-1